The 24 T cell receptor beta chains presented below share a single source sample, sequenced in a study of vaccination and CD4 T cells after COVID-19. These TCRs' antigens remain unknown. The Oncomine TCR Beta short-read assay generated sequence data from the DNA of cultured CD4+ T cells. Each CDR3 protein is one row after TCRdb ran MiXCR on the PCR reads. Here the sample spans thousands of distinct CDR3 sequences, 25% to 35% being singletons. Regarding treatment: approximately nine-day PBMC culture with coronavirus spike peptide pools or control peptides (ViraFEST assay). Collection of the unexposed donor's CD4+ T cells took place before the COVID-19 pandemic (2011-2018). Source material: CD4+ T cells from blood, cultured in vitro. Source of these receptors: a human donor in good health.

This clonotype has a handful of counts. The chain is built from TRBV6-5 and TRBJ2-3; 9 bases fit TRBD1. Germline V gene data show CDR1 as MNHEY and CDR2 as SVGAGI. V was clipped by 0 bases and J by 3 bases; unmatched bases: 4. The CDR3 length is 16 residues. The CDR3 bases are TGTGCCAGCAGTTACTCCGGGACAGGGTCGACAGATACGCAGTATTTT. Protein product: CASSYSGTGSTDTQYF.

This clonotype was detected a few times. The V gene is TRBV19, the J gene TRBJ2-3; D tentatively reads TRBD1 or TRBD2 (6 bases each). The CDR3 spans 14 residues. Germline V gene sequence: CDR1 LNHDA, CDR2 SQIVND (reference sequence). Trimming pared 8 bases from V and 3 bases from J, leaving 15 bases between. CDR3: CASGRRGTTDTQYF. The CDR3 nucleotides read TGTGCCAGTGGCCGGAGGGGGACTACAGATACGCAGTATTTT.

This clonotype was found a few times. V and J are TRBV5-8 and TRBJ1-1, with D possibly being TRBD1 (6 bases). The germline V gene encodes CDR1 SGHTS and CDR2 YDEGEE. The CDR3 has 14 residues. Trimming left V 2 bases short and J 4 bases short, with 12 bases between. CDR3 sequence: CASSFGGATTEAFF. The CDR3 bases are TGTGCCAGCAGCTTTGGGGGGGCAACCACTGAAGCTTTCTTT. The whole variable domain, remainder taken from reference TRBV5-8 and TRBJ1-1, is EAGVTQSPTHLIKTRGQQATLRCSPISGHTSVYWYQQALGLGLQFLLWYDEGEERNRGNFPPRFSGRQFPNYSSELNVNALELEDSALYLCASSFGGATTEAFFGQGTRLTVV.

This clonotype is classed as medium-sized. The rearrangement links TRBV6-1 to TRBJ1-5; the match to TRBD1 covers 7 bases. Unmatched junction bases numbered 8, after V lost 9 bases and J lost 3 bases. Germline V CDR1 and CDR2: MNHNS, SASEGT. This CDR3 region has 14 residues. CDR3 DNA sequence: TGTGCCAGTAACAGGGGAGTCTCCAATCAGCCCCAGCATTTT. Protein product: CASNRGVSNQPQHF.

The sample holds a few counts of this clonotype. The chain employs TRBV19 and TRBJ1-5; 7 bases are shared with TRBD1. CDR3 length: 15 amino acids. The germline V gene has CDR1 LNHDA and CDR2 SQIVND (reference sequence). The trim removed 1 base at V and 6 bases at J, leaving 6 bases unmatched. The CDR3 spells CASSIGQGYSQPQHF. The DNA of the CDR3 is TGTGCCAGTAGTATAGGACAGGGTTATAGTCAGCCCCAGCATTTT.

The CDR3: CASSASGVGINEQFF. CDR3 bases: TGTGCCAGCAGTGCCTCAGGGGTAGGGATCAATGAGCAGTTCTTC. This chain joins TRBV6-1 and TRBJ2-1; perhaps TRBD1 as D (6 bases). Germline lookup yields CDR1 MNHNS and CDR2 SASEGT. The V end was cut by 4 bases, the J end by 6 bases, with 16 bases between. CDR3 length: 15 amino acids.

CDR3 in DNA: TGTGCCAGCAGCCCCAGGGGGGGGCGGAGTGAGCAGTTCTTC. Encoded protein: CASSPRGGRSEQFF. V and J are TRBV7-3 and TRBJ2-1; D may match TRBD1 or TRBD2 (7 bases each). Germline V gene lookup returns CDR1 SGHTA and CDR2 FQGTGA. The CDR3 has 14 residues. V lost 5 bases, J lost 9 bases, and 17 bases lay in between. The entire variable domain, with the rest obtained from reference TRBV7-3 and TRBJ2-1, is as follows: GAGVSQTPSNKVTEKGKYVELRCDPISGHTALYWYRQSLGQGPEFLIYFQGTGAADDSGLPNDRFFAVRPEGSVSTLKIQRTERGDSAVYLCASSPRGGRSEQFFGPGTRLTVL.

This clonotype was found a few times. V and J are TRBV6-5 and TRBJ1-1; 9 bases line up with TRBD1. The length of the CDR3 is 14 residues. V was clipped by 4 bases and J by 5 bases; unmatched bases: 5. The germline V gene has CDR1 MNHEY and CDR2 SVGAGI. The CDR3 region is CASSSQGAWTEAFF. The CDR3 bases are TGTGCCAGCAGTTCACAGGGGGCTTGGACTGAAGCTTTCTTT.

This clonotype is judged medium-sized. The gene calls are TRBV20-1 and TRBJ1-1; D ambiguous. The CDR3 contains 12 residues. Trimming removed 7 bases from V and 0 bases from J, with 9 bases in between. CDR1 is DFQATT and CDR2 is SNEGSKA in the germline V gene (reference sequence). The CDR3 reads CSVVGMNTEAFF. DNA for the CDR3: TGCAGTGTGGTCGGGATGAACACTGAAGCTTTCTTT.

The CDR3 reads CATWEGQQGNQPQHF. Here the CDR3 DNA reads TGTGCCACCTGGGAGGGACAACAAGGCAATCAGCCCCAGCATTTT. The chain uses TRBV19 and TRBJ1-5, with D possibly being TRBD1 (6 bases). The CDR3 contains 15 residues. V lost 10 bases, J lost 2 bases, and 18 bases lay in between. The germline V gene encodes CDR1 LNHDA and CDR2 SQIVND (reference sequence).

The chain combines TRBV29-1 with TRBJ2-1; D call uncertain. Germline loops: CDR1 SQVTM, CDR2 ANQGSEA. Deletions cut 3 bases from V and 4 bases from J, with 16 bases between. CDR3 length: 15 residues. The CDR3 DNA is TGCAGCGTTGACAATGCAGCTTCTTTTTACAATGAGCAGTTCTTC. Translation gives CSVDNAASFYNEQFF.

This clonotype was seen more than once but under ten times. The chain has TRBV7-9 and TRBJ1-1; tentatively, D is TRBD1 (5 bases). This CDR3 comprises 13 residues. Trimming removed 2 bases from V and 5 bases from J, with 9 bases in between. In germline, CDR1 is SEHNR, CDR2 FQNEAQ (reference sequence). In nucleotides, the CDR3 is TGTGCCAGCAGCTTAACAGGAGGGACTGAAGCTTTCTTT. This sequence encodes CASSLTGGTEAFF.

CDR3 sequence reads: CASSIQGLLNTEAFF. CDR3 coding DNA: TGTGCCAGTAGTATTCAGGGTTTGTTGAACACTGAAGCTTTCTTT. The genes are TRBV19 and TRBJ1-1; weak D call: TRBD1 (5 bases). The V end was cut by 3 bases, the J end by 0 bases, with 11 bases between. This CDR3 is built from 15 residues. Germline V lookup: CDR1 LNHDA, CDR2 SQIVND (reference sequence).

By sample share, this clonotype is medium-sized. The chain employs TRBV20-1 and TRBJ1-3, with D tentatively TRBD1 (5 bases). The ends were cut back, 3 bases at V and 0 bases at J, with 12 bases in the middle. Germline loops: CDR1 DFQATT, CDR2 SNEGSKA (reference sequence). The CDR3 sequence is 15 residues long. The CDR3 coding sequence is TGCAGTGCTAGTGAGACAGCTAACTCTGGAAACACCATATATTTT. Residues: CSASETANSGNTIYF.

The rearrangement joins TRBV5-6 to TRBJ1-2; no definite D call. V was trimmed by 3 bases and J by 8 bases, leaving 11 bases between them. This CDR3 region has 12 residues. Germline V lookup: CDR1 SGHDT, CDR2 YYEEEE. CDR3 region: CASSSGSDGYTF. DNA for the CDR3: TGTGCCAGCAGCTCTGGGTCCGACGGCTACACCTTC.

The rearrangement links TRBV29-1 to TRBJ2-5; D perhaps matches TRBD2 (6 bases). The length of the CDR3 is 13 residues. The germline CDR1 and CDR2 sequences are SQVTM and ANQGSEA. CDR3 nucleotides: TGCACAACGGCGGAGGGCCTCCAAGAGACCCAGTACTTC. This encodes CTTAEGLQETQYF.

The chain is built from TRBV24-1 and TRBJ2-3; 11 bases map to TRBD2. CDR1 and CDR2 (germline): KGHDR, SFDVKD. V lost 3 bases to trimming and J lost 5 bases; unmatched junction nucleotides: 12. CDR3 size: 18 residues. The CDR3 here is CATSDDGGLAGGEDTQYF. The CDR3 DNA reads TGTGCCACCAGTGATGATGGGGGATTAGCGGGAGGGGAAGATACGCAGTATTTT.

The chain couples TRBV21-1 to TRBJ1-2. TRBV21-1 is a pseudogene. The CDR3 sequence is 12 residues long. The CDR3 coding sequence is TGTGCCAGCAGCAAACATAACTATGGCTACACCTTC. Its translation is CASSKHNYGYTF.

V gene TRBV6-1 combines with J gene TRBJ1-2; D is unresolved. The CDR3 length is 13 residues. CDR1 and CDR2 (germline): MNHNS, SASEGT. The V end lost 7 bases, the J end lost 4 bases, and 13 bases lay between the germline ends. The CDR3 region is CASIVQNLYGYTF. The CDR3 nucleotides are TGTGCCAGCATTGTACAGAATCTCTATGGCTACACCTTC.

A single count supports this clonotype. The chain employs TRBV5-1 and TRBJ1-5; D unresolved. The CDR3 length is 15 residues. V was cut by 0 bases and J by 3 bases, with 10 bases left in between. The V gene's germline CDR1 is SGHRS and CDR2 YFSETQ. The CDR3 DNA reads TGCGCCAGCAGCTTGGATTCGGCAGCCAATCAGCCCCAGCATTTT. This encodes CASSLDSAANQPQHF.

The gene calls are TRBV21-1 and TRBJ1-5; TRBD1, the D gene given by the table, was not confirmed from the DNA. TRBV21-1 is termed a pseudogene. The CDR3 loop spans 15 amino acids. The CDR3 DNA sequence: TGTGCCAGCAGCAAATTGGACAGGGAAGGTCAGCCCCAGCATTTT. Its translation is CASSKLDREGQPQHF.

By frequency in the sample, this clonotype is hyperexpanded (1% or more). This chain's CDR3 is CASSFYGTDDLREQYF. The DNA of the CDR3 is TGTGCCAGCAGCTTTTATGGGACAGACGATCTACGAGAGCAGTACTTC. The rearrangement links TRBV11-2 to TRBJ2-7; 7 nucleotides line up with TRBD1. CDR3 length: 16 amino acids. V lost 3 bases and J lost 7; bases outside the gene matches: 15. Germline V CDR1 and CDR2: SGHAT, FQNNGV.

This clonotype was detected a few times. This sequence joins TRBV20-1 and TRBJ1-1; D remains ambiguous. V shed 0 bases and J shed 3 bases, with 5 bases lying between them. Germline lookup yields CDR1 DFQATT and CDR2 SNEGSKA (reference sequence). This CDR3 contains 12 residues. CDR3 nucleotides: TGCAGTGCTAGAGATCGGCACACTGAAGCTTTCTTT. This sequence encodes CSARDRHTEAFF.

The sample holds a few counts of this clonotype. This rearrangement joins TRBV6-1 to TRBJ2-7; 7 bases line up with TRBD2. Germline-derived CDR1 and CDR2 are MNHNS and SASEGT. The CDR3 sequence is 15 residues long. Trimming removed 4 bases from V and 6 bases from J; junction bases left unmatched: 12. CDR3 amino acids: CASSGGSPGVGEQYF. The DNA of the CDR3 is TGTGCCAGCAGTGGCGGGAGCCCGGGAGTTGGCGAGCAGTACTTC.